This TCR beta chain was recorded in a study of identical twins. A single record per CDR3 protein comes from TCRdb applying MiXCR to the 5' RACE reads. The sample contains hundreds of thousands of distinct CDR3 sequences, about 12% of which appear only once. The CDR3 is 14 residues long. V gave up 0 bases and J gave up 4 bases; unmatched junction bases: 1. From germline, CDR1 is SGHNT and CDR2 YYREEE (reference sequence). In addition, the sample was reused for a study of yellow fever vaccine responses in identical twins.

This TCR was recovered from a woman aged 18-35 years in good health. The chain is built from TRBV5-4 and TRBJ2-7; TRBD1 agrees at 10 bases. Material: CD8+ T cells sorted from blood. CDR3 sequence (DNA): TGTGCCAGCAGCTTGGGGGACAGGGGTTACGAGCAGTACGTC. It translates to CASSLGDRGYEQYV.